The sequence of this T cell receptor (beta chain) was determined in a study of neurological immune-mediated disorders. The germline gives CDR1 DFQATT, CDR2 SNEGSKA (reference sequence). The CDR3 runs to 12 residues. Trimming pared 2 bases from V and 4 bases from J, leaving 7 bases between. This clonotype was seen many times. Its cognate antigen is unknown. Synthesis of cDNA was performed by 5'RACE using 10-nucleotide random UMIs. TCRdb analysed the 5' RACE reads with MiXCR anew, one entry per CDR3 protein. There are approximately 70,000 distinct CDR3 sequences in the sample; roughly 4.9% occur only once, and 2% to 2.5% lies in the top ten. Study observations and caveats: The study phylogenetically grouped the repertoires of 18 of 34 multiple sclerosis patients into one related-CDR3 cluster, a possible signature. Multiple sclerosis was found to have the least TCR clonal expansion, below healthy controls, and HTLV-1-associated myelopathy the most.

The source of this sequence is a woman between 65 and 79 years old with multiple sclerosis. The specimen sequenced was PBMCs. The J gene is TRBJ2-3, the V gene TRBV20-1; no definite D call. CDR3 sequence: CSARWYSDTQYF. For the CDR3, the DNA is TGCAGTGCTAGATGGTATTCAGATACGCAGTATTTT.